Sequencing of this T cell receptor (beta chain) was carried out in a study of cytomegalovirus exposure and HLA in healthy donors. Study-level background: The same platform was used for the 110 or so validation repertoires and the approximately 670 first-cohort repertoires, a later analysis reported. The study, taken as a whole, reports: Cytomegalovirus-associated TCR beta chains were listed, numbering approximately 150.

Data came from immunoSEQ multiplex PCR; TCRdb stores just in-frame clones and leaves some out. Of approximately 73,000 clones detected, roughly 96% appear once; the ten largest clones hold 3% to 3.5%. The CDR3 is made up of 13 amino acids. CDR1 is MNHEY, CDR2 SVGAGI, per germline. V gave up 0 bases and J gave up 6 bases, with 8 bases separating them. Comments on this clone: The target antigen is unknown.

The clonotype was recovered from a man younger than 35 in good health and CMV-seronegative. The sample comprised PBMCs. The genes are TRBV6-5 and TRBJ1-2; D gene uncertain. CDR3: CASSYSTGDGYTF. The CDR3 bases are TGTGCCAGCAGTTACTCGACTGGAGATGGCTACACCTTC.